Below, 25 T cell receptor beta chains from the same sample are listed, as sequenced in a study of blood T cell repertoires in COVID-19. Profiling relied on immunoSEQ multiplex PCR, and the TCRdb table lists in-frame clones only, not all of them. The data show fewer than 300,000 clones, 85% to 90% seen once. Sequenced: peripheral blood. Receptors originate from a woman in her 50s with COVID-19, enrolled during active disease.

The chain has TRBV7-9 and TRBJ1-4; unclear D gene. V was trimmed by 1 base and J by 4 bases, leaving 7 bases between them. The CDR3 spans 14 residues. The V gene's germline CDR1 is SEHNR and CDR2 FQNEAQ (reference sequence). Here the CDR3 DNA reads TGTGCCAGCAGCTTAGTAGTCATTAATGAAAAACTGTTTTTT. This encodes CASSLVVINEKLFF. Full variable domain (remainder filled in from reference TRBV7-9 and TRBJ1-4): DTGVSQNPRHKITKRGQNVTFRCDPISEHNRLYWYRQTLGQGPEFLTYFQNEAQLEKSRLLSDRFSAERPKGSFSTLEIQRTEQGDSAMYLCASSLVVINEKLFFGSGTQLSVL.

The chain joins TRBV27 to TRBJ2-2; perhaps TRBD1 as D (6 bases). Germline loops: CDR1 MNHEY, CDR2 SMNVEV (reference sequence). The CDR3 consists of 15 residues. Trimming cost V 7 bases and J 5 bases, with 17 bases left between them. The CDR3 protein is CASTSLQGLTGELFF. Written as DNA, the CDR3 is TGTGCCAGCACTTCACTTCAGGGGTTGACCGGGGAGCTGTTTTTT.

This sequence joins TRBV6-5 and TRBJ1-2; 8 bases are a match to TRBD1. The CDR3 contains 16 residues. Germline lookup yields CDR1 MNHEY and CDR2 SVGAGI. Germline trimming cut 0 bases from V and 0 bases from J; bases unmatched to any gene: 3. This CDR3 reads CASSYSNRGSNYGYTF. CDR3 bases: TGTGCCAGCAGTTACTCGAACAGGGGGTCTAACTATGGCTACACCTTC.

V usage is TRBV6-5 and J usage is TRBJ1-4; D not certain. Per germline, CDR1 MNHEY and CDR2 SVGAGI. Trimming pared 6 bases from V and 4 bases from J, leaving 3 bases between. The CDR3 extends over 11 amino acids. CDR3 DNA sequence: TGTGCCAGCAGCCATAATGAAAAACTGTTTTTT. It specifies CASSHNEKLFF.

This chain connects TRBV29-1 to TRBJ2-1; no clear D. The CDR3 loop spans 11 amino acids. Germline lookup yields CDR1 SQVTM and CDR2 ANQGSEA. Between the trimmed V and J ends, which lost 4 bases and 15 bases, there was a span of 16 bases. The CDR3 sequence is CSVGTAVRGFF. As DNA, the CDR3 is TGCAGCGTTGGCACGGCAGTCCGAGGGTTCTTC.

The chain combines TRBV3-1 (or the pseudogene TRBV3-2) with TRBJ2-1; TRBD2 matches 7 bases. This CDR3 has 13 residues. The germline gives CDR1 LGHDT, CDR2 YNNKEL (reference sequence). With 1 base clipped from V and 11 bases from J, the junction kept 5 bases outside the gene matches. The CDR3 coding sequence is TGTGCCAGCAGCCAAGGCCACGGGACTAAGCAGTTCTTC. Translation gives CASSQGHGTKQFF.

The chain has TRBV11-2 and TRBJ1-2; D call uncertain. The length of the CDR3 is 13 residues. Trimming shortened V by 11 bases and J by 0 bases, and 13 bases separated the two germline ends. Germline V gives CDR1 SGHAT, CDR2 FQNNGV. The CDR3, as DNA: TGTGCCGTTGGCAGCGAGGCTAACTATGGCTACACCTTC. Its translation is CAVGSEANYGYTF. Together with reference TRBV11-2 and TRBJ1-2, the CDR3 gives the full variable domain: EAGVAQSPRYKIIEKRQSVAFWCNPISGHATLYWYQQILGQGPKLLIQFQNNGVVDDSQLPKDRFSAERLKGVDSTLKIQPAKLEDSAVYLCAVGSEANYGYTFGSGTRLTVV.

The chain uses TRBV6-6 and TRBJ1-1; 8 bases are a match to TRBD1. The CDR3 covers 14 residues. The V gene end was trimmed by 5 bases and the J gene end by 6 bases; junction bases not matched to a gene: 8. CDR1 and CDR2 (germline): MNHNY, SVGAGI (reference sequence). The CDR3 reads CASSIGQGRAEAFF. As DNA, the CDR3 is TGTGCCAGCAGTATAGGACAGGGAAGAGCTGAAGCTTTCTTT.

CDR3 in DNA: TGTGCCAGCAGCTTTGCGGCACAGGGGCTCTTCGATGAGCAGTTCTTC. It is translated as CASSFAAQGLFDEQFF. V and J are TRBV5-4 and TRBJ2-1; TRBD1 matches at 7 bases. The junction had 13 bases not matched to a gene; V was cut back by 2 bases and J by 8 bases. This CDR3 region has 16 residues. Looked up from germline, CDR1 is SGHNT and CDR2 is YYREEE (reference sequence).

The chain joins TRBV11-3 to TRBJ2-2; TRBD2 aligns across 8 bases. V lost 4 bases, J lost 0 bases, and 1 base stayed unmatched. CDR1 and CDR2 (germline): SGHNT, YENEEA. This CDR3 contains 15 residues. The CDR3 is CASSSLAANTGELFF. The CDR3 nucleotides read TGTGCCAGCAGCTCACTAGCGGCGAACACCGGGGAGCTGTTTTTT.

This clone was counted a few times. The V gene is TRBV4-1, the J gene TRBJ2-7, with 13 bases that match TRBD2. CDR3 size: 16 residues. The germline V gene encodes CDR1 MGHRA and CDR2 YSYEKL. J gave up 2 bases and V 4 bases, and 5 bases lay outside the gene matches. CDR3: CASSLGLAGVTYEQYF. The CDR3 nucleotides read TGCGCCAGCAGCCTTGGACTAGCGGGAGTCACCTACGAGCAGTACTTC.

The chain recombines TRBV15 with TRBJ1-2; 11 nucleotides agree with TRBD1. The CDR3 length is 17 residues. Germline V gene data show CDR1 as LNHNV and CDR2 as YYDKDF (reference sequence). V was clipped by 2 bases and J by 4 bases; unmatched bases: 9. The CDR3 sequence is CATSRWTGGPNLYGYTF. CDR3 nucleotide sequence: TGTGCCACCAGCAGATGGACAGGGGGCCCGAACCTCTATGGCTACACCTTC.

This chain links TRBV7-2 with TRBJ1-1; maybe TRBD1 (5 bases). V lost 4 bases, J lost 0 bases, and 15 bases lay in between. This CDR3 comprises 16 residues. The germline V gene encodes CDR1 SGHTA and CDR2 FQGNSA. CDR3 amino acids: CASSSGAGLMNTEAFF. For the CDR3, the DNA is TGTGCCAGCAGCTCAGGTGCGGGGCTCATGAACACTGAAGCTTTCTTT.

This clone came up once. The V call is TRBV28, the J call TRBJ1-1; D not certain. CDR3 size: 13 residues. The V end lost 4 bases, the J end lost 10 bases, and 16 bases lay between the germline ends. CDR1 and CDR2 from the germline V gene are MDHEN and SYDVKM. The CDR3 protein is CASSSPPTPGAFF. CDR3 coding DNA: TGTGCCAGCAGTTCCCCCCCCACCCCGGGAGCTTTCTTT. Based on the CDR3 plus reference TRBV28 and TRBJ1-1, the full variable domain is DVKVTQSSRYLVKRTGEKVFLECVQDMDHENMFWYRQDPGLGLRLIYFSYDVKMKEKGDIPEGYSVSREKKERFSLILESASTNQTSMYLCASSSPPTPGAFFGQGTRLTVV.

V usage is TRBV10-3 and J usage is TRBJ2-3, with D tentatively TRBD2 (6 bases). V gave up 4 bases and J gave up 2 bases, with 13 bases separating them. Germline-derived CDR1 and CDR2 are ENHRY and SYGVKD. The CDR3 runs to 15 residues. CDR3: CAISGDSGHTDTQYF. The CDR3 nucleotides read TGTGCCATCAGTGGGGACTCGGGCCACACAGATACGCAGTATTTT.

This chain connects TRBV2 to TRBJ2-7; D not resolved. Germline CDR1 and CDR2: SNHLY and FYNNEI. The ends were cut back, 5 bases at V and 3 bases at J, with 2 bases in the middle. The CDR3 totals 10 residues. The CDR3 protein is CASSYYEQYF. In DNA, the CDR3 is TGTGCCAGCAGTTACTACGAGCAGTACTTC.

The chain is built from TRBV7-2 and TRBJ2-1; 9 bases fit TRBD2. Germline trimming cut 2 bases from V and 6 bases from J; bases unmatched to any gene: 5. CDR3 length: 15 residues. Germline loops: CDR1 SGHTA, CDR2 FQGNSA. CDR3 DNA sequence: TGTGCCAGCAGCTTAATAGCGGGAGTCGCCAATGAGCAGTTCTTC. It translates to CASSLIAGVANEQFF.

The chain combines TRBV28 with TRBJ2-7, with TRBD1 identical over 10 bases. The CDR3 runs to 16 residues. The germline CDR1 and CDR2 sequences are MDHEN and SYDVKM. V trimming: 4 bases; J trimming: 5 bases; junction bases outside the gene matches: 11. The CDR3 sequence: CASSSPPGQGFDEQYF. Here the CDR3 DNA reads TGTGCCAGCAGTTCACCCCCGGGACAGGGGTTCGACGAGCAGTACTTC.

The chain couples TRBV19 to TRBJ2-2; perhaps TRBD1 as D (6 bases). With 10 bases removed from V and 2 bases from J, the gap between germline ends came to 11 bases. CDR1 and CDR2 from the germline V gene are LNHDA and SQIVND (reference sequence). CDR3 size: 13 residues. CDR3 nucleotides: TGTGCCACCCGGACAGCTAACACCGGGGAGCTGTTTTTT. Encoded protein: CATRTANTGELFF.

The J gene is TRBJ2-3, the V gene TRBV11-2, with a tentative D call TRBD2 (6 bases). Trimming shortened V by 1 base and J by 2 bases, and 7 bases separated the two germline ends. This CDR3 region has 14 residues. Germline V gene lookup returns CDR1 SGHAT and CDR2 FQNNGV. CDR3 DNA: TGTGCCAGCAGCTTAGGACTAGACACAGATACGCAGTATTTT. Translating gives CASSLGLDTDTQYF.

V is TRBV6-1 and J is TRBJ1-2, with unresolved D. With 3 bases removed from V and 1 base from J, the gap between germline ends came to 6 bases. Germline CDR1 is MNHNS and CDR2 is SASEGT. This CDR3 contains 13 residues. CDR3 DNA sequence: TGTGCCAGCAGTGATGCGGGTAACTATGGCTACACCTTC. Its protein is CASSDAGNYGYTF.

The chain employs TRBV5-1 and TRBJ2-1, with TRBD2 identical over 13 bases. After removal of 4 bases from V and 9 bases from J, the junction contained 4 bases not matched to a gene. Germline V gene data show CDR1 as SGHRS and CDR2 as YFSETQ. This CDR3 is built from 14 residues. For the CDR3, the DNA is TGCGCCAGCAGCCGTGGACTAGCGGGAGTTGAGCAGTTCTTC. It translates to CASSRGLAGVEQFF.

The gene calls are TRBV27 and TRBJ2-1; a possible D gene is TRBD2 (5 bases). V gave up 3 bases and J gave up 1 base, with 13 bases separating them. The V gene's germline CDR1 is MNHEY and CDR2 SMNVEV (reference sequence). This CDR3 is built from 16 residues. The CDR3 DNA follows: TGTGCCAGCAGTTTCTATGCGGGTAGGTCCTACAATGAGCAGTTCTTC. Amino acids: CASSFYAGRSYNEQFF.

The chain employs TRBV13 and TRBJ1-6, with D possibly matching TRBD1 (6 bases). The ends were cut back, 6 bases at V and 5 bases at J, with 11 bases in the middle. Germline V gene data show CDR1 as PRHDT and CDR2 as FYEKMQ (reference sequence). This CDR3 region has 14 residues. Written as DNA, the CDR3 is TGTGCCAGCAGTTCCTACAGGGATAATTCACCCCTCCACTTT. Translation gives CASSSYRDNSPLHF.

The gene calls are TRBV5-1 and TRBJ1-6; D remains ambiguous. Germline loops: CDR1 SGHRS, CDR2 YFSETQ. V gave up 0 bases and J gave up 9 bases, with 10 bases separating them. This CDR3 is 14 amino acids long. The CDR3 sequence: CASSLDDTASPLHF. The CDR3 coding sequence is TGCGCCAGCAGCTTGGACGACACGGCTTCACCCCTCCACTTT. The whole variable domain, filled in from reference TRBV5-1 and TRBJ1-6, reads KAGVTQTPRYLIKTRGQQVTLSCSPISGHRSVSWYQQTPGQGLQFLFEYFSETQRNKGNFPGRFSGRQFSNSRSEMNVSTLELGDSALYLCASSLDDTASPLHFGNGTRLTVT.